This TCR beta chain is from a study of blood T cell repertoires in COVID-19 (dated by TCRdb to the early 2020s). For the study in its entirety: Collaborator samples came from the United States, Italy and Spain and covered acute and convalescent phases of COVID-19. The material from the prospective study consisted of cDNA or gDNA derived from T cells, B-cell-depleted T cells, or PBMCs. The dataset comprised deeply sampled blood TCRbeta repertoires from subjects exposed to, actively infected with, or recovered from COVID-19. A freely available public database, intended as a resource for researchers studying the immune response to SARS-CoV-2, is where the repertoires were released. The samples were drawn from two sources: the first 160 participants of the ongoing ImmuneRACE study, and some 1,300 subjects contributed by 6 global collaborators. Nearly every sample came with metadata listing a de-identified subject ID, COVID-19 status, age in years and sex. Where available, HLA class I and class II types were taken from metadata supplied by the sample provider and were not determined by assay-based typing. Summary of the overall study and its limitations: Clinical and demographic metadata were provided uncurated, with the amount varying by source and participant.

According to the germline V gene, CDR1 reads SGHRS and CDR2 reads YFSETQ. The CDR3 holds 15 amino acids from the cysteine to the phenylalanine. Kept here is only the CDR3 DNA, which spans 45 bases and is read in frame from base 1. Trimmed from V: 3 bases; trimmed from J: 6 bases; junction bases lacking a gene match: 8. TCRbeta CDR3 regions were amplified from genomic DNA by means of the immunoSEQ Assay, a bias-controlled multiplex PCR. The published analysis was carried out like this. The number of nucleated cells in each sample was estimated from the amplification of reference gene primers within the assay. Sequence reads were collapsed and filtered to measure the absolute abundance of every unique TCRbeta CDR3 rearrangement. Productive Simpson clonality was computed per sample as the square root of Simpson's diversity index over productive rearrangements. This is the immuneACCESS table as TCRdb keeps it, with only in-frame sequences that have V and J called. A part of the clones is gone; compared with another copy, unresolved V genes explain less than half, and the rest is unexplained. The D gene and trimming were derived from the DNA, and the V and J assignments and clone size from that table. The sample table shows about 160,000 clones, and roughly 80% are seen once. The ten largest clones take up roughly 3.1% of the sample.

Whole blood was collected in K2EDTA tubes by collaborating institutions according to the institutions' own protocols. For TCRbeta analysis, collaborators shipped samples in one of three forms: frozen whole blood, isolated PBMCs, or DNA extracted from either of those sample types. On this clone itself: This clone's antigen is unknown. Qualities for individual bases were not recorded, and no much larger clone is one base off.

Sequenced input: peripheral blood. This TCR came from a man aged 65 to 85 with acute or convalescent COVID-19. In this chain, TRBV5-1 is recombined with TRBJ2-7, with 11 bases aligning to TRBD1. Here is the DNA: TGCGCCAGCAGCTCGGGACAGGGGGATCTGGGCGAGCAGTACTTC. This yields the protein CASSSGQGDLGEQYF. The full variable domain, with segments outside the CDR3 supplied by the reference TRBV5-1 and TRBJ2-7 proteins, appears as KAGVTQTPRYLIKTRGQQVTLSCSPISGHRSVSWYQQTPGQGLQFLFEYFSETQRNKGNFPGRFSGRQFSNSRSEMNVSTLELGDSALYLCASSSGQGDLGEQYFGPGTRLTVT.